This TCR beta chain is drawn from a study of blood T cell repertoires in COVID-19. About the study: The United States, Italy and Spain provided the acute and convalescent COVID-19 samples. Nucleic acid was either cDNA or gDNA, and it came from T cells, B-cell-depleted T cells, or PBMCs.

How the authors handled the data: By means of reference gene primer amplification, nucleated cell counts were estimated. TCRdb's table, derived via immunoSEQ multiplex PCR, lists solely in-frame clones and lacks some. D and trimming were read from the DNA, whereas the V and J calls and clone size are those reported in that table. Of roughly 280,000 clones in the sample, about nine tenths were seen once. Looked up from germline, CDR1 is GTSNPN and CDR2 is SVGIG (reference sequence). The V end was cut by 2 bases, the J end by 2 bases, with 7 bases between. This CDR3 comprises 13 residues. The source of this sequence is a woman in her forties or fifties who had recovered from COVID-19. This rearrangement joins TRBV30 to TRBJ1-3; possible D gene TRBD1, 6 bases. The sample consisted of peripheral blood. As DNA, the CDR3 is TGTGCCTGGAGTACAGGGACTGGAAACACCATATATTTT. This encodes CAWSTGTGNTIYF.